This TCR beta chain was sequenced for a study of blood T cell repertoires in COVID-19. The CDR3 spans 18 residues. Generated by immunoSEQ multiplex PCR, the TCRdb table keeps only in-frame clones and is missing some. The table has more than 95,000 clones, roughly 86% seen once. The material sequenced was peripheral blood. This clonotype was sampled from a human donor in a cohort sampled during active COVID-19. The chain links TRBV21-1 to TRBJ2-7; TRBD1 is the table's D call and was not checked against the DNA. TRBV21-1 is a known pseudogene. This CDR3 is CASSNWTDPQRDSYEQYF. CDR3 DNA: TGTGCCAGCAGCAATTGGACAGACCCCCAAAGGGACAGCTACGAGCAGTACTTC.